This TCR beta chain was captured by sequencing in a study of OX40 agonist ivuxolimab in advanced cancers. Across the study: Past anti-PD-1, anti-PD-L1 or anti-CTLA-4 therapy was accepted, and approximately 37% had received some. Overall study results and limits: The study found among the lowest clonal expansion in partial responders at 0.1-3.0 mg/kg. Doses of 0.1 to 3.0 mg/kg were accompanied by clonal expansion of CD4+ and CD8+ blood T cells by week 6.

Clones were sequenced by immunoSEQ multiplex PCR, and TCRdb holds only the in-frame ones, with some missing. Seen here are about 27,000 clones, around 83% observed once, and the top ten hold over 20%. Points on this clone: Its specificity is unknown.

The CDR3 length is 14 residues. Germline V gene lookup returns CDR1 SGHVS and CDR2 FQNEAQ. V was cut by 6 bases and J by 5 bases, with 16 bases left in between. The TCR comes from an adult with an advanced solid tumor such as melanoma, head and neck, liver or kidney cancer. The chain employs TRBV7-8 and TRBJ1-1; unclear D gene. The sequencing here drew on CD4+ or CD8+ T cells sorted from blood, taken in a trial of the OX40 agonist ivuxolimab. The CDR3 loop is CASRYSPFGTEAFF. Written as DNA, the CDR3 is TGTGCCAGCAGATATAGTCCATTCGGTACTGAAGCTTTCTTT.